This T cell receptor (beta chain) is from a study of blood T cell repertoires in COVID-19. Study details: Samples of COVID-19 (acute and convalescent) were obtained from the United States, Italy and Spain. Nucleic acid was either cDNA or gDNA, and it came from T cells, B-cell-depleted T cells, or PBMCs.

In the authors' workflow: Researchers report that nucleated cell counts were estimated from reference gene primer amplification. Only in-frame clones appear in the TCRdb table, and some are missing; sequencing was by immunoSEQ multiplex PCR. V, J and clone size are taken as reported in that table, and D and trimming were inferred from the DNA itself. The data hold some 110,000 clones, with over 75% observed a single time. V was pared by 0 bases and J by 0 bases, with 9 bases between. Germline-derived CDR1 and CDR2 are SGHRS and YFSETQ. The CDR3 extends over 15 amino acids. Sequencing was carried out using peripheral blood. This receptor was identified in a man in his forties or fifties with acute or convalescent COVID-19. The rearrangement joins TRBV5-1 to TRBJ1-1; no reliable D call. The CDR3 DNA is TGCGCCAGCAGCTTGGGGGCAGACATGAACACTGAAGCTTTCTTT. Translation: CASSLGADMNTEAFF.